This TCR beta chain was sequenced in a study of tumor-infiltrating lymphocytes in localized non-small cell lung cancer. Study summary: Some samples were collected after neoadjuvant chemotherapy; smokers, never-smokers and several histologies were included. From each patient, both tumor and uninvolved lung, non-adjacent to tumor, were sampled. General study results and limits: Different pieces of the same tissue were used for each assay. Only some patients had TCR sequencing, depending on available tissue.

Remarks on this clone: Its antigen is currently unknown.

This table comes from immunoSEQ multiplex PCR, and its TCRdb copy is limited to in-frame clones, with some not included. Of 10,000 to 15,000 clones in the sample, over 80% are singletons; the top ten hold 12%. Trimming at V came to 6 bases and at J to 4 bases, leaving 7 bases not matched to a gene. Germline V gene sequence: CDR1 LGHNT, CDR2 FRNRAP. The CDR3 runs 15 residues. The sequenced sample was uninvolved lung tissue not adjacent to the tumor. This chain connects TRBV12-5 to TRBJ1-3; TRBD1 aligns across 9 bases. The sequence derives from a human donor with non-small cell lung cancer. In nucleotides, the CDR3 is TGTGCTAGTGGCCAGGGACAGGGAGGAGGAAACACCATATATTTT. This encodes CASGQGQGGGNTIYF.